Listed below are T cell receptor beta chains from one sample, sequenced in a study of T-cell reconstitution after alpha-beta-depleted transplantation in children. TCRdb reanalysed the PCR reads using MiXCR and keeps one entry per CDR3 protein. The table lists 40,000 to 60,000 distinct CDR3 sequences, around 8.8% of them singletons. The sequencing used PBMCs, mostly from graft donor cells, collected 60 days after TCRalphabeta/CD19-depleted stem cell transplant. Receptors originate from a male patient aged 2-10 years who had a stem cell transplant for chronic granulomatous disease, so the T cells may come from the graft donor. CDR3s include the opening cysteine and the closing phenylalanine or tryptophan. A D gene is named only where the DNA matches it firmly. Size values are once, few and many counts, or a class for expanded clones, and some rows have none.

15 TRBJ2-3 TRBD1 TRBV7-8 many CASSTYRGTTDTQYF TGTGCCAGCAGCACCTACAGGGGGACCACAGATACGCAGTATTTT
15 TRBJ2-5 TRBD1 TRBV27 - CASTPGQGKGETQYF TGTGCCAGCACCCCGGGACAGGGGAAGGGAGAGACCCAGTACTTC
15 TRBJ2-1 TRBD2 TRBV5-6 many CASSKGLAGGNEQFF TGTGCCAGCAGCAAGGGACTAGCGGGAGGGAATGAGCAGTTCTTC
15 TRBJ2-1 - TRBV13 many CASSVRGLGANEQFF TGTGCCAGCAGCGTCAGGGGTCTGGGGGCCAATGAGCAGTTCTTC
17 TRBJ2-5 TRBD1 TRBV7-7 few CASSSGQGGTYQETQYF TGTGCCAGCAGCTCGGGACAGGGGGGAACGTACCAAGAGACCCAGTACTTC
12 TRBJ1-2 - TRBV20-1 - CSARTGKEGYTF TGCAGTGCTCGTACAGGGAAAGAGGGCTACACCTTC
19 TRBJ2-5 TRBD2 TRBV11-1 - CASSLFVIRGRAFKETQYF TGTGCCAGCAGCTTATTTGTTATCCGAGGGAGGGCCTTTAAAGAGACCCAGTACTTC
12 TRBJ1-2 - TRBV12-3/TRBV12-4 few CAARGGGDGYTF TGTGCCGCCCGGGGGGGGGGCGATGGCTACACCTTC
12 TRBJ2-7 - TRBV7-6 many CASSSLSSEQYF TGTGCCAGCAGCTCCCTCTCTTCCGAGCAGTACTTC
14 TRBJ2-3 - TRBV6-1 - CASRPPSATDTQYF TGTGCCAGCAGGCCACCTAGCGCCACAGATACGCAGTATTTT
17 TRBJ2-2 TRBD2 TRBV6-1 many CASRQGLAGALTGELFF TGTGCCAGCAGACAAGGACTAGCGGGAGCTCTAACCGGGGAGCTGTTTTTT
13 TRBJ2-3 - TRBV12-3/TRBV12-4 many CASSRDGEDTQYF TGTGCCAGCAGCCGGGACGGGGAAGATACGCAGTATTTT
17 TRBJ2-3 TRBD1 TRBV20-1 many CSAITPPGQDLTDTQYF TGCAGTGCCATAACACCCCCGGGACAGGACCTCACAGATACGCAGTATTTT
14 TRBJ2-3 TRBD1 TRBV7-2 many CASSLGTGSDTQYF TGTGCCAGCAGCTTAGGGACAGGCTCAGATACGCAGTATTTT
14 TRBJ2-7 TRBD1 TRBV6-1 many CASRSDRSLYEQYF TGTGCCAGCAGATCGGACAGGAGCCTCTACGAGCAGTACTTC
17 TRBJ2-3 - TRBV20-1 few CSATHLFTGSRTDTQYF TGCAGTGCTACCCACCTGTTTACAGGGTCCCGCACAGATACGCAGTATTTT
13 TRBJ2-1 TRBD1 TRBV5-1 - CASRDRGYNEQFF TGCGCCAGCCGGGACAGGGGCTACAATGAGCAGTTCTTC
15 TRBJ2-3 - TRBV9 many CASSVGSRVTDTQYF TGTGCCAGCAGCGTAGGTAGTCGGGTCACAGATACGCAGTATTTT
15 TRBJ2-2 - TRBV6-7 many CASRPGPREAGELFF TGTGCCAGCCGACCCGGACCGCGGGAAGCCGGGGAGCTGTTTTTT
15 TRBJ2-7 TRBD2 TRBV7-9 - CASTGGRENGYEQYF TGTGCCAGCACCGGTGGGCGGGAGAATGGCTACGAGCAGTACTTC
15 TRBJ2-5 - TRBV5-8 - CASSHTLGNQETQYF TGTGCCAGCAGCCATACCCTCGGGAACCAAGAGACCCAGTACTTC
16 TRBJ2-6 - TRBV6-5 many CASSYSGFSGANVLTF TGTGCCAGCAGTTATTCGGGGTTCTCTGGGGCCAACGTCCTGACTTTC
16 TRBJ2-7 - TRBV27 many CASSFLSVGGEGEQYF TGTGCCAGCAGTTTTCTCAGTGTGGGGGGCGAGGGCGAGCAGTACTTC
16 TRBJ2-1 TRBD2 TRBV5-1 many CASSPWGSGAHNEQFF TGCGCCAGCAGCCCCTGGGGTAGCGGGGCCCACAATGAGCAGTTCTTC
17 TRBJ2-1 TRBD2 TRBV5-1 few CASRWLAGVSSYNEQFF TGCGCCAGCAGGTGGCTAGCGGGAGTTAGCTCCTACAATGAGCAGTTCTTC
14 TRBJ1-1 TRBD1 TRBV10-2 many CASSVRGQGTEAFF TGCGCCAGCAGTGTCAGGGGGCAGGGCACTGAAGCTTTCTTT
15 TRBJ2-2 - TRBV12-3/TRBV12-4 - CASSGRDGNTGELFF TGTGCCAGCAGTGGACGGGACGGCAACACCGGGGAGCTGTTTTTT
13 TRBJ2-5 - TRBV5-1 few CASSLTPQETQYF TGCGCCAGCAGCTTGACCCCCCAAGAGACCCAGTACTTC
12 TRBJ1-5 - TRBV6-2/TRBV6-3 many CATNRENQPQHF TGTGCCACCAACAGGGAAAATCAGCCCCAGCATTTT
19 TRBJ2-1 TRBD2 TRBV6-5 few CASSLFGTSGRAKSDEQFF TGTGCCAGCAGTTTGTTCGGGACTAGCGGGAGGGCCAAAAGCGATGAGCAGTTCTTC
16 TRBJ2-5 TRBD2 TRBV5-1 many CASSLGLAGGKETQYF TGCGCCAGCAGCTTAGGACTAGCGGGAGGAAAAGAGACCCAGTACTTC
17 TRBJ1-6 - TRBV28 many CASSLGLWGSYNSPLHF TGTGCCAGCAGTTTAGGTTTATGGGGTTCCTATAATTCACCCCTCCACTTT
13 TRBJ1-6 - TRBV6-5 few CASGPTGNSPLHF TGTGCCAGCGGACCTACGGGAAATTCACCCCTCCACTTT
14 TRBJ1-2 - TRBV29-1 many CSVVRAGEMGGYTF TGCAGCGTTGTAAGGGCAGGGGAAATGGGAGGCTACACCTTC
15 TRBJ1-6 - TRBV7-6 many CASSLRDGGNSPLHF TGTGCCAGCAGCTTACGGGACGGAGGTAATTCACCCCTCCACTTT
16 TRBJ2-1 - TRBV6-2/TRBV6-3 few CASSYGVGGNPNEQFF TGTGCCAGCAGTTACGGGGTCGGGGGTAACCCTAATGAGCAGTTCTTC
16 TRBJ2-1 TRBD1 TRBV19 - CASSTRKGQGGNEQFF TGTGCCAGTAGTACCCGAAAAGGACAGGGAGGCAATGAGCAGTTCTTC
15 TRBJ1-2 - TRBV6-5 many CASSYSGTANYGYTF TGTGCCAGCAGTTACTCGGGGACGGCGAACTATGGCTACACCTTC
15 TRBJ1-2 - TRBV10-3 - CAISEPVSSNYGYTF TGTGCCATCAGTGAGCCGGTCTCGTCTAACTATGGCTACACCTTC
15 TRBJ1-5 - TRBV6-2/TRBV6-3 many CASSTREFSNQPQHF TGTGCCAGCAGTACCCGGGAATTTAGCAATCAGCCCCAGCATTTT
13 TRBJ1-1 TRBD1 TRBV5-1 many CASSTQGAGEAFF TGCGCCAGCAGTACACAGGGGGCAGGGGAAGCTTTCTTT
19 TRBJ1-1 - TRBV21-1 many CASSKVLSGLLISNTEAFF TGTGCCAGCAGCAAAGTGTTGTCGGGACTGCTGATCTCGAACACTGAAGCTTTCTTT
14 TRBJ1-5 - TRBV24-1 many CATSDLTRNQPQHF TGTGCCACCAGTGATTTGACCCGCAATCAGCCCCAGCATTTT
15 TRBJ2-1 TRBD2 TRBV6-5 - CASSYGGRARNEQFF TGTGCCAGCAGTTACGGCGGGAGGGCCCGCAATGAGCAGTTCTTC
14 TRBJ2-2 TRBD1 TRBV29-1 many CSVQQGVNTGELFF TGCAGCGTCCAACAGGGGGTTAACACCGGGGAGCTGTTTTTT
17 TRBJ2-4 - TRBV27 many CASSLSLPAAIKNIQYF TGTGCCAGCAGTTTATCCCTCCCCGCTGCCATCAAAAACATTCAGTACTTC
12 TRBJ2-2 - TRBV29-1 - CSVRRETGELFF TGCAGCGTTCGCAGGGAAACCGGGGAGCTGTTTTTT
13 TRBJ2-2 - TRBV30 few CAWSFSNTGELFF TGTGCCTGGAGCTTCAGCAACACCGGGGAGCTGTTTTTT
16 TRBJ1-1 - TRBV7-8 many CASSLVSQGQNTEAFF TGTGCCAGCAGCTTAGTATCGCAGGGCCAGAACACTGAAGCTTTCTTT
15 TRBJ1-3 - TRBV11-2 many CASNPGVHSGNTIYF TGTGCCAGCAACCCAGGGGTTCACTCTGGAAACACCATATATTTT
12 TRBJ1-1 - TRBV28 few CASSFRGGQAFF TGTGCCAGCAGTTTTAGGGGGGGGCAAGCTTTCTTT
14 TRBJ1-6 - TRBV9 few CASSVGQLNSPLHF TGTGCCAGCAGCGTAGGACAGCTTAATTCACCCCTCCACTTT
14 TRBJ2-7 - TRBV20-1 many CSAPRRGGAYEQYF TGCAGTGCCCCTCGGCGCGGAGGGGCCTACGAGCAGTACTTC
17 TRBJ2-7 - TRBV30 few CAWSVWGPGQSPYEQYF TGTGCCTGGAGTGTATGGGGGCCAGGCCAAAGTCCCTACGAGCAGTACTTC
12 TRBJ2-3 - TRBV20-1 few CSGRWGADTQYF TGCAGTGGGAGGTGGGGGGCAGATACGCAGTATTTT
10 TRBJ2-2 - TRBV24-1 many CATGAGELFF TGTGCCACCGGCGCCGGGGAGCTGTTTTTT
18 TRBJ2-1 TRBD2 TRBV27 many CASSLLAGGSSSYNEQFF TGTGCCAGCAGTTTACTAGCGGGGGGGTCTAGCTCCTACAATGAGCAGTTCTTC
15 TRBJ1-1 - TRBV9 few CASSVGVRGNTEAFF TGTGCCAGCAGCGTAGGGGTTCGTGGGAACACTGAAGCTTTCTTT
17 TRBJ2-7 - TRBV20-1 - CSARAPRETRYSYEQYF TGCAGTGCTAGAGCCCCTCGCGAAACTAGGTACTCCTACGAGCAGTACTTC